This TCR beta chain was sequenced in a study of blood T cell repertoires in COVID-19. Looking at the study overall: The origin of the acute and convalescent COVID-19 samples was the United States, Italy and Spain. Sources were T cells, B-cell-depleted T cells, or PBMCs; the material itself was cDNA or gDNA.

The CDR3 is 14 amino acids. The V end lost 6 bases, the J end lost 1 base, and 12 bases lay between the germline ends. Germline assignment: CDR1 LNHDA and CDR2 SQIVND (reference sequence). Original processing notes: Amplification from reference gene primers served as the basis for estimated nucleated cell counts. TCRdb's table, derived via immunoSEQ multiplex PCR, lists solely in-frame clones and lacks some. V and J calls and clone size are given by that table; D and trimming were obtained from the DNA. The sample has under 200,000 clones, around 89% seen once; the top ten hold around 24%. Material for sequencing was peripheral blood. The chain couples TRBV19 to TRBJ1-2; no clear D gene. This sequence was found in a man in his sixties with acute or convalescent COVID-19. DNA of the CDR3: TGTGCCAGTAGAAAAAGCGGGGATAACTATGGCTACACCTTC. This codes for CASRKSGDNYGYTF.